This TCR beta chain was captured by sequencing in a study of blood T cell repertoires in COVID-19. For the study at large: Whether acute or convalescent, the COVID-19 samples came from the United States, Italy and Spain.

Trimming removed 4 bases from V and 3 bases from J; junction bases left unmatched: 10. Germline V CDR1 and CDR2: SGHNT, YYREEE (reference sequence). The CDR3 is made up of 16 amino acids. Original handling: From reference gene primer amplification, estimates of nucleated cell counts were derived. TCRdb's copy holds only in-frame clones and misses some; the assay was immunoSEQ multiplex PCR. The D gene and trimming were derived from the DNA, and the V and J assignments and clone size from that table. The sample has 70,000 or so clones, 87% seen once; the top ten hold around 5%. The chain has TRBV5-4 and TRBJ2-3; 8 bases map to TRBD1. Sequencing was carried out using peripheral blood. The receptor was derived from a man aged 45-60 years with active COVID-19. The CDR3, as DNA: TGTGCCAGCAGCCCCGGGCAGGGGGCGCAAACAGATACGCAGTATTTT. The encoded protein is CASSPGQGAQTDTQYF.